This T cell receptor (beta chain) was observed in a study of T cells expressing NK-cell markers. Study-wide points: Specificity for HCMV among expanded NKG2C+ T cell clones was not established.

Researchers built TCR beta cDNA using 5'RACE template switching with UMIs. From its re-call of the 5' RACE reads, TCRdb lists each CDR3 protein once, without DNA. The table for this sample gives around 380,000 distinct CDR3 sequences. Remarks on this clonotype: The antigen remains undetermined.

Germline V lookup: CDR1 DFQATT, CDR2 SNEGSKA (reference sequence). CDR3 length: 13 residues. V and J are TRBV20-1 and TRBJ1-1; the D call from TCRdb, TRBD1, cannot be confirmed without DNA. Sequencing was done on a sample of blood T cells: a sorted CD56 or NKG2C T cell subset, CD4+ or CD8+ T cells, or bulk PBMC T cells (not recorded which). The TCR was taken from a woman between 45 and 60 years old in good health. This chain's CDR3 is CSAFLSGSIGAFF.